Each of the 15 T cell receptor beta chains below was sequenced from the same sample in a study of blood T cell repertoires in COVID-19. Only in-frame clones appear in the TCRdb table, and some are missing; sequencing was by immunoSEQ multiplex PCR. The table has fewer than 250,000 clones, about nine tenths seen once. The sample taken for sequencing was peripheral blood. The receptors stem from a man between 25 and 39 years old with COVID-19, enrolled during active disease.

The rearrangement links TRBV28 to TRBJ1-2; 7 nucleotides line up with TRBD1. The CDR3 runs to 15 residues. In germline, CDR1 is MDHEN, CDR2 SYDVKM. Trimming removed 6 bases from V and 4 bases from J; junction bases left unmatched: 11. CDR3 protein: CASSILDRESYGYTF. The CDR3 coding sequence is TGTGCCAGCAGCATCTTAGACAGGGAGTCCTATGGCTACACCTTC.

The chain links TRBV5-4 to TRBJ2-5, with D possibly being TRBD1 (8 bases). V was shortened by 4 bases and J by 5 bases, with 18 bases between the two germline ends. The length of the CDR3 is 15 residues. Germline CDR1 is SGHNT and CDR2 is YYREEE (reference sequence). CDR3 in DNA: TGTGCCAGCAGCCCCACAGGGGGAGGGGACGAGACCCAGTACTTC. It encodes CASSPTGGGDETQYF.

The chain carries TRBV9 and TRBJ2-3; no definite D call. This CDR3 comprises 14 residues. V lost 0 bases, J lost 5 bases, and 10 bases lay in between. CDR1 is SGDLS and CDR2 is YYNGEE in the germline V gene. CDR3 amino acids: CASSVDSSRDTQYF. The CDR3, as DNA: TGTGCCAGCAGCGTAGACAGCTCCCGAGATACGCAGTATTTT. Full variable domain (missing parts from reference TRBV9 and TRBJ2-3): DSGVTQTPKHLITATGQRVTLRCSPRSGDLSVYWYQQSLDQGLQFLIQYYNGEERAKGNILERFSAQQFPDLHSELNLSSLELGDSALYFCASSVDSSRDTQYFGPGTRLTVL.

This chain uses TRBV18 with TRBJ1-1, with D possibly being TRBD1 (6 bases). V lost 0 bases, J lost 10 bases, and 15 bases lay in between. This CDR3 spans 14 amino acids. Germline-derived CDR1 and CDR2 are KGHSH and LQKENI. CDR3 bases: TGTGCCAGCTCACCACCGAGTATGGGGGGGCTAGCTTTCTTT. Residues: CASSPPSMGGLAFF.

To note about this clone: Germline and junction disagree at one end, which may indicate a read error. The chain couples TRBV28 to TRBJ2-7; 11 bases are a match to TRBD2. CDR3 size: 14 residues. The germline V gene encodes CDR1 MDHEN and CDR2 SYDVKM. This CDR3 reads CASSQLLAGVEEDF. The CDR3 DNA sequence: TGTGCCAGCAGTCAACTACTAGCGGGAGTGGAGGAGGACTTC.

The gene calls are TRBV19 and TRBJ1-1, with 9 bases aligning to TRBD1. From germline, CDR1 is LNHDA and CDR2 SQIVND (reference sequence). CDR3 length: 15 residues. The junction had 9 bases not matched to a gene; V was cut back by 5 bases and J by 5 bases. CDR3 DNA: TGTGCCAGTAGTTTAGCCCGGACAGGGGAAACTGAAGCTTTCTTT. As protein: CASSLARTGETEAFF.

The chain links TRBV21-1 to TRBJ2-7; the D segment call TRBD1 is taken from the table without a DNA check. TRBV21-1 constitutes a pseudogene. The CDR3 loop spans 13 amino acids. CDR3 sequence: CASSKPGTGEQYF. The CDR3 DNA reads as TGTGCCAGCAGCAAGCCCGGGACAGGGGAGCAGTACTTC.

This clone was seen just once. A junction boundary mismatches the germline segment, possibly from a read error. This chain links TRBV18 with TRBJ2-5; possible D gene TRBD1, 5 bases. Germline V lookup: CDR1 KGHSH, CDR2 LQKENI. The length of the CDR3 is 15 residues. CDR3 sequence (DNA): TGTGCCAGCTTACCACGGTCAGGGAAGGGGGAGACCCAGTACTTC. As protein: CASLPRSGKGETQYF.

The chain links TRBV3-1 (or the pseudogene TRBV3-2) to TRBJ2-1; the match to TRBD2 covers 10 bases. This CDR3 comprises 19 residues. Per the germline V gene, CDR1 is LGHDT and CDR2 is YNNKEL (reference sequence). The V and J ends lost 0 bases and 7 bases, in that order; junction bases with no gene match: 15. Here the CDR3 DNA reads TGTGCCAGCAGCCAAGATCAAGAAGCGGGGGGGCCATGGGAGAATGAGCAGTTCTTC. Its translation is CASSQDQEAGGPWENEQFF.

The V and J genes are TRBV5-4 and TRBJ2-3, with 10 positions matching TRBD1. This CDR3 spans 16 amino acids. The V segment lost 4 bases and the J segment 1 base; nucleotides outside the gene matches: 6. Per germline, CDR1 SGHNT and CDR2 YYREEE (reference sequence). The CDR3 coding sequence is TGTGCCAGCAGCAAAAGAGACAGGGGGCGCACAGATACGCAGTATTTT. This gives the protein CASSKRDRGRTDTQYF.

Written as DNA, the CDR3 is TGTGCCAGCAGCTCCTGCTCGGACAGGGGCGTAGAGACCCAGTACTTC. The encoded protein is CASSSCSDRGVETQYF. The genes are TRBV21-1 and TRBJ2-5; TRBD1 is taken as the D call from the table, unchecked against the DNA. TRBV21-1 represents a pseudogene. This CDR3 has 16 amino acids.

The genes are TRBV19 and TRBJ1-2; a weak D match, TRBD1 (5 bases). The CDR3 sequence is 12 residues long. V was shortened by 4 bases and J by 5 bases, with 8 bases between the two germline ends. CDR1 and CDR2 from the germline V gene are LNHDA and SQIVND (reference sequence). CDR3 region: CASSTQGYGYTF. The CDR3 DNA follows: TGTGCCAGTAGTACCCAGGGTTATGGCTACACCTTC. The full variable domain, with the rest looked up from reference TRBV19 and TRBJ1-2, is DGGITQSPKYLFRKEGQNVTLSCEQNLNHDAMYWYRQDPGQGLRLIYYSQIVNDFQKGDIAEGYSVSREKKESFPLTVTSAQKNPTAFYLCASSTQGYGYTFGSGTRLTVV.

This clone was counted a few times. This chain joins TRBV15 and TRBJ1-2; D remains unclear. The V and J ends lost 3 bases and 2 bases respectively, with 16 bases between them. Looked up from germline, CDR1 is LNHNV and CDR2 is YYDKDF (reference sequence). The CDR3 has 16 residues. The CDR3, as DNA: TGTGCCACCAGCAGGGATTCCGAGAGAGGGAACTATGGCTACACCTTC. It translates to CATSRDSERGNYGYTF.

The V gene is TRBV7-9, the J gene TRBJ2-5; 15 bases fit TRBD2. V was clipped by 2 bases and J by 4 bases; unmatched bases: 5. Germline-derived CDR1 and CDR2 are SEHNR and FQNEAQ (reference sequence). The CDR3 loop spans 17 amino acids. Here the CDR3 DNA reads TGTGCCAGCAGCTTACCCAGGGGACTAGCGGGAGGAGAGACCCAGTACTTC. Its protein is CASSLPRGLAGGETQYF.

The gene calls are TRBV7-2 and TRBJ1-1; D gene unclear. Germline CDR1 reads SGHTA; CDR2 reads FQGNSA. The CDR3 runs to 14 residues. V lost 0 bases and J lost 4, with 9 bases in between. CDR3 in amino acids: CASSLASPSTEAFF. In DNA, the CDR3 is TGTGCCAGCAGCTTAGCCTCCCCGAGCACTGAAGCTTTCTTT.